Listed here is a single T cell receptor beta chain. The specificity of this receptor is unknown. No base qualities exist here, and no much larger clone lies one base off it. The germline V gene specifies SNHLY as CDR1 and FYNNEI as CDR2. From the cysteine through the phenylalanine, the CDR3 covers 14 amino acids. Only the CDR3 DNA is retained, 42 bases long and in frame from the first base. A distance of 16 bases separates the germline ends of V and J, which lose 0 bases and 14 bases respectively. This sample is drawn from a study of T cell repertoires in cytomegalovirus infection (dated by TCRdb to about 2019). General notes on the study: Donor HLA type was relevant to the analysis, because carriage of CMV infection together with the matching HLA type was indicated by public TCR beta signatures.

The listed sequencing device is Illumina HiSeq 1500. TCRdb trimmed public reads at Q25 via fastp, called clones via MiXCR and kept in-frame beta chains. One record per CDR3 amino acid sequence lists the most common genes and DNA. This sample comprises over 150,000 distinct CDR3 sequences, over 13% of them detected only once. The top ten clones comprise 27% of the sample. Results and caveats for the whole study, not just this receptor: In both this cohort and an independent approximately 400-donor cohort, the cumulative frequency of public TCR beta family members distinguished carriers of CMV infection plus the relevant HLA type. In the ex vivo response, HLA-C-restricted CMV-specific TCR beta clonotypes were dominant, and in two of eight donors the single most frequent clonotype came from this HLA-C-restricted group.

The chain couples TRBV2 to TRBJ1-4; no D gene is confidently identified. Sequencing input: PBMCs. The clonotype was recovered from a human donor in good health (CMV status not recorded). Some clones in this sample may be carry-over from other donors' samples. The CDR3 region: CASSEARAPQGLFF. The DNA sequence reads TGTGCCAGCAGTGAAGCGCGGGCACCCCAAGGGCTGTTTTTT. With the portions outside the CDR3 filled from the reference TRBV2 and TRBJ1-4 genes, the complete variable region becomes EPEVTQTPSHQVTQMGQEVILRCVPISNHLYFYWYRQILGQKVEFLVSFYNNEISEKSEIFDDQFSVERPDGSNFTLKIRSTKLEDSAMYFCASSEARAPQGLFFGSGTQLSVL.